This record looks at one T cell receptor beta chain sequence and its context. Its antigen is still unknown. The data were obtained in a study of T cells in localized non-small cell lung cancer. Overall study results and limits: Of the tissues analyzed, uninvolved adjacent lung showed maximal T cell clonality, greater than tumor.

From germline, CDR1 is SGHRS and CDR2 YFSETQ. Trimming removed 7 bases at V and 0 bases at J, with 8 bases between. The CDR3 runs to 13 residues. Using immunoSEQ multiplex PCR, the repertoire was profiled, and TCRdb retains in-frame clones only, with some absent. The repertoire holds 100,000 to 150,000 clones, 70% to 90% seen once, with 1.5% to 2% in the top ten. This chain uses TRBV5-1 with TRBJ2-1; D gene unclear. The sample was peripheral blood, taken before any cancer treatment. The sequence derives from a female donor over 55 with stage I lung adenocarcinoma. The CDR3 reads CASAASSYNEQFF. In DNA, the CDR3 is TGCGCCAGCGCCGCGAGCTCCTACAATGAGCAGTTCTTC.